A single sample is the source of the 5 T cell receptor beta chains below, sequenced in a study of blood T cells in healthy people across ages. Combining a sample-barcoded 5' primer with a J-beta primer mix, a second PCR ran for roughly 6 to 12 cycles. TCRdb processed the 5' RACE reads anew with MiXCR; each CDR3 protein has one entry. Among 1,800,000 or so distinct CDR3 sequences listed, more than 35% were seen once. Sequencing was done on a sample of blood. The receptors here all came from a human donor in good health.

This clonotype was picked up a small number of times. V gene TRBV10-3 combines with J gene TRBJ1-2; D is unresolved. The V end was cut by 1 base, the J end by 8 bases, with 17 bases between. The CDR3 length is 15 residues. The germline V gene has CDR1 ENHRY and CDR2 SYGVKD. DNA for the CDR3: TGTGCCATCAGTGAGTGGGGAGAGGACGCATCCGGCTACACCTTC. It yields the protein CAISEWGEDASGYTF.

In its sample, this clonotype was seen a few times. V gene TRBV7-9 combines with J gene TRBJ2-5; D perhaps matches TRBD1 (5 bases). V lost 1 base, J lost 0 bases, and 12 bases lay in between. The CDR3 sequence is 16 residues long. Germline values: CDR1 SEHNR, CDR2 FQNEAQ (reference sequence). CDR3 sequence (DNA): TGTGCCAGCAGCTTAGAGATCCTAGGGGACCAAGAGACCCAGTACTTC. Protein sequence: CASSLEILGDQETQYF.

J is TRBJ1-5 and V is TRBV6-2 or TRBV6-3; perhaps TRBD1 as D (5 bases). From germline, CDR1 is MNHEY and CDR2 SVGEGT. V was trimmed by 2 bases and J by 5 bases, leaving 13 bases between them. The CDR3 spans 15 residues. As DNA, the CDR3 is TGTGCCAGCAGTTACATGGCGGGACTAGATCAGCCCCAGCATTTT. Translation gives CASSYMAGLDQPQHF.

This clonotype was found many times. This chain joins TRBV5-1 and TRBJ1-2; no clear D. This CDR3 comprises 15 residues. Trimming cost V 0 bases and J 8 bases, with 17 bases left between them. Germline loops: CDR1 SGHRS, CDR2 YFSETQ. DNA of the CDR3: TGCGCCAGCAGCTTGGTGGCCAACCTGTATGACGGCTACACCTTC. Amino acid sequence: CASSLVANLYDGYTF.

About this clonotype itself: At one boundary the junction diverges from the germline segment, which might be a read error. The chain couples TRBV6-5 to TRBJ1-2; D is uncertain. The CDR3 sequence is 14 residues long. The germline V gene has CDR1 MNHEY and CDR2 SVGAGI. The DNA of the CDR3 is TGTGCCTGCAGTTACGGAGACACTGGCTATGGCTACACCTTC. Its protein product is CACSYGDTGYGYTF.